Listed here are 2 T cell receptor beta chains from one sample, sequenced in a study of cytomegalovirus exposure and HLA in healthy donors. PCR involved 60 Vbeta and 13 Jbeta primers. Clones were read by immunoSEQ multiplex PCR, and TCRdb kept only the in-frame ones, dropping some. The table lists about 170,000 clones, 60% to 80% of them singletons. Sequenced sample: PBMCs. The receptors were gathered from a man aged 35 to 55 in good health and CMV-seronegative.

This chain links TRBV27 with TRBJ1-2; D gene unclear. The CDR3 has 14 amino acids. Germline V CDR1 and CDR2: MNHEY, SMNVEV (reference sequence). With 4 bases removed from V and 8 bases from J, the gap between germline ends came to 17 bases. CDR3 amino acids: CASSSQPGSGGYTF. For the CDR3, the DNA is TGTGCCAGCAGTTCACAACCGGGATCCGGCGGCTACACCTTC.

Points on this clone: A read error may produce the germline difference seen at one junction end. The V gene is TRBV4-1, the J gene TRBJ2-5, with 10 bases aligning to TRBD1. CDR1 is MGHRA, CDR2 YSYEKL, per germline. The CDR3 has 17 amino acids. The CDR3 loop is CASTQTAGTGVRETQYF. In nucleotides, the CDR3 is TGCGCCAGCACCCAAACAGCCGGGACAGGGGTTCGAGAGACCCAGTACTTC.